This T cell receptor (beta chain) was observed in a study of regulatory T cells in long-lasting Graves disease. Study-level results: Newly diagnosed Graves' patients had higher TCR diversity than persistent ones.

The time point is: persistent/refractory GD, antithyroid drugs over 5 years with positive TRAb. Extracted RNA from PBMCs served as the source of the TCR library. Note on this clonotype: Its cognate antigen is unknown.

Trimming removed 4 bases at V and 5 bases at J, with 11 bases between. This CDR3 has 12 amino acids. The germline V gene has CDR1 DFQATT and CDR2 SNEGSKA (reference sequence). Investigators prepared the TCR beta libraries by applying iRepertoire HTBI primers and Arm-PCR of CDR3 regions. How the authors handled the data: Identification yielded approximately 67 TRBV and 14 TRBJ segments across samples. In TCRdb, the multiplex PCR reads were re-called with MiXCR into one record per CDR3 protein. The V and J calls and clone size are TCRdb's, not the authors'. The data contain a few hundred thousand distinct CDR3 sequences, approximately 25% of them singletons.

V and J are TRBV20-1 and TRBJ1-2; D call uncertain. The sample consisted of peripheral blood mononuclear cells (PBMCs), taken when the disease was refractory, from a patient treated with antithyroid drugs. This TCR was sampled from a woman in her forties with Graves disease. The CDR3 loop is CSAKIGPYGYTF. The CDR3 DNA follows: TGCAGTGCTAAGATCGGACCATATGGCTACACCTTC.